This TCR beta chain was sequenced during a study of blood T cell repertoires in COVID-19. Authors' analysis steps: Scientists estimated how many nucleated cells there were by amplifying reference gene primers. Clones were sequenced by immunoSEQ multiplex PCR, and TCRdb holds only the in-frame ones, with some missing. The V and J calls and clone size are taken from that table; D and trimming were inferred from the DNA. Here the sample spans approximately 300,000 clones, around 92% being singletons. Germline V gene sequence: CDR1 MNHEY, CDR2 SMNVEV (reference sequence). The CDR3 is 13 residues long. The ends lost 6 bases at V and 8 bases at J; junction bases unmatched: 7.

This clonotype originated in a man aged 18-30 years who had recovered from COVID-19. The chain joins TRBV27 to TRBJ1-5; 7 bases agree with TRBD1. Specimen: peripheral blood. CDR3 region: CASSRQGREPQHF. The CDR3 bases are TGTGCCAGCAGCCGACAGGGAAGAGAGCCCCAGCATTTT.